This T cell receptor (beta chain) was identified during a study of shared clonotypes between healthy human individuals. Data came from immunoSEQ multiplex PCR; TCRdb stores just in-frame clones and leaves some out. The data hold 450,000 to 700,000 clones, with roughly 95% observed a single time. Naive CD8 isolation took CD45RO-negative cells positively selected for CCR7 and excluded terminally differentiated effector memory CD45RA+ cells. Donors were Caucasian adults residing in Nashville, Tennessee, USA. This clone was picked up one time. The CDR3 runs to 14 residues. V shed 3 bases and J shed 0 bases, with 10 bases lying between them. Germline CDR1 is SGHNT and CDR2 is YYREEE (reference sequence).

This receptor was taken from a woman under 40 in good health. V usage is TRBV5-4 and J usage is TRBJ2-7, with D perhaps assigned TRBD1 or TRBD2 (5 bases each). Sequencing was carried out using naive CD8+ T cells sorted from blood. CDR3 DNA: TGTGCCAGCAGCTGGGGACGCGGCTCCTACGAGCAGTACTTC. Translating gives CASSWGRGSYEQYF.